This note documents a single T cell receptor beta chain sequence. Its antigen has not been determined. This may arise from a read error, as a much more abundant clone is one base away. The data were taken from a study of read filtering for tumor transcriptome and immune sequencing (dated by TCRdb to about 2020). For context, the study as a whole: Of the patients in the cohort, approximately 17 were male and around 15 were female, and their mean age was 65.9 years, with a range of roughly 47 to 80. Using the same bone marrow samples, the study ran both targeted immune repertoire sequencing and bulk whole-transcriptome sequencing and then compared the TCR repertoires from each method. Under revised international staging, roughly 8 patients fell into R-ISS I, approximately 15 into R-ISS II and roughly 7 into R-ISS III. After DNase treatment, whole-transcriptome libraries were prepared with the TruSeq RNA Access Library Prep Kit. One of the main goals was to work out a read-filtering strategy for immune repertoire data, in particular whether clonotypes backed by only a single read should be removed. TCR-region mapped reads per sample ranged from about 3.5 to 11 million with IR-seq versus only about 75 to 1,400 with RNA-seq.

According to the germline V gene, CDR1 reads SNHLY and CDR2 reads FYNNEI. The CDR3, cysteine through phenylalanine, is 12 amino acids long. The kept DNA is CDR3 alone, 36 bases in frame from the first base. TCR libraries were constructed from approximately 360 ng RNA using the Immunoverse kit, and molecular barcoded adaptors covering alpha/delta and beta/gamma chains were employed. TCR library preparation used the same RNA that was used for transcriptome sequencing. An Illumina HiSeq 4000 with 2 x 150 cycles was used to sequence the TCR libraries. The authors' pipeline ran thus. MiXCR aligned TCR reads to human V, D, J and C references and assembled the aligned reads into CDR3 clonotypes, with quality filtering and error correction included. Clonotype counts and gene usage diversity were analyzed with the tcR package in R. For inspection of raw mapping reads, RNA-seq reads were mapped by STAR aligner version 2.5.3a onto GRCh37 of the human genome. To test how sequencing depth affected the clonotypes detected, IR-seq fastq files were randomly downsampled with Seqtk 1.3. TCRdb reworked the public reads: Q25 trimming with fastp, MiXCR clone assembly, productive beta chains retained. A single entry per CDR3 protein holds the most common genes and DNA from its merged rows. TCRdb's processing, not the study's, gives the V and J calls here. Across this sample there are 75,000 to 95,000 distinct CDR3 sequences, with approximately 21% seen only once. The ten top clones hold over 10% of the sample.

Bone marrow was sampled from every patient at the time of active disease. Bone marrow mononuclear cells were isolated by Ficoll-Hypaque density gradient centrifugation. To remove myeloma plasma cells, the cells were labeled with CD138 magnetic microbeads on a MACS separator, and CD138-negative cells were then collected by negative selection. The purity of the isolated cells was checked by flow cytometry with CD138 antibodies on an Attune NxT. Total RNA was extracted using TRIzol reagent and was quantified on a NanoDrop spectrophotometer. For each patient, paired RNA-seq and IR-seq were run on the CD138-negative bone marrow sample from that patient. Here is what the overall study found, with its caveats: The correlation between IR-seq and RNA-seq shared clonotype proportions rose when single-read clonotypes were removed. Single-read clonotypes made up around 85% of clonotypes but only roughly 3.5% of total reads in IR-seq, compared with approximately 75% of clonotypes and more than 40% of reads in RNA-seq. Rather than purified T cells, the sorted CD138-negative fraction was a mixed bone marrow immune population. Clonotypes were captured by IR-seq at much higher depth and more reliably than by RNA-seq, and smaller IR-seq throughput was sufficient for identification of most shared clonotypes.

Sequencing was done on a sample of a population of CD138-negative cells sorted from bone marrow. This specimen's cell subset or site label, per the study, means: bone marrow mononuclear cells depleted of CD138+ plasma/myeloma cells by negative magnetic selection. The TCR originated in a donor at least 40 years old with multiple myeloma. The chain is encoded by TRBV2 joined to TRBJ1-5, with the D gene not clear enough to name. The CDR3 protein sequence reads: CASRVSDQPQHF. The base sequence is TGTGCCAGCAGAGTTAGCGATCAGCCCCAGCATTTT.